A selection of T cell receptor beta chains follows, all from one sample in a study of shared clonotypes between healthy human individuals. TCRdb's table, derived via immunoSEQ multiplex PCR, lists solely in-frame clones and lacks some. The table lists over a million clones, 98% of them singletons. The sequenced material came from naive CD4+ T cells sorted from blood. These receptor sequences come from a man younger than 45 in good health. The CDR3 runs from the conserved cysteine through the conserved F or W. D genes are given only for firm matches. Clone size, where shown, is once, few, many, or a class for clones that have expanded.

length	V	D	size	J	DNA	CDR3
17	TRBV15	TRBD2	NA	TRBJ2-7	TGTGCCACCAGCAGAGACCTCCCCTCACTAGCGGAATACGAGCAGTACTTC	CATSRDLPSLAEYEQYF
15	TRBV9	TRBD2	NA	TRBJ2-3	TGTGCCAGCAGCCCCGTAGCGGGAACCACAGATACGCAGTATTTT	CASSPVAGTTDTQYF
14	TRBV7-2	NA	once	TRBJ2-3	TGTGCCAGCAGCTTAACGCAGAGCACAGATACGCAGTATTTT	CASSLTQSTDTQYF
16	TRBV7-2	NA	NA	TRBJ2-7	TGTGCCAGCAGCTCGTCCCTCAGGGGGGGGGCGTGGGAGCAGTACTTC	CASSSSLRGGAWEQYF
16	TRBV5-4	NA	NA	TRBJ2-2	TGTGCCAGCAGCTTGGCAGGCCGCGGAAGCACCGGGGAGCTGTTTTTT	CASSLAGRGSTGELFF
14	TRBV5-1	NA	NA	TRBJ2-7	TGCGCCAGCAGCTTGGTAGTCGGCTCCTACGAGCAGTACTTC	CASSLVVGSYEQYF
16	TRBV7-2	NA	NA	TRBJ1-2	TGTGCCAGCAGCCCAAGAAATTCCAGGGTGGGCTATGGCTACACCTTC	CASSPRNSRVGYGYTF
16	TRBV5-4	NA	NA	TRBJ2-2	TGTGCCAGCAGCTTGGAAAGGACTTTGAACACCGGGGAGCTGTTTTTT	CASSLERTLNTGELFF
17	TRBV15	NA	NA	TRBJ2-7	TGTGCCACCAGCAGAGGGACCTCGGGCAGTTTCTCTTACGAGCAGTACTTC	CATSRGTSGSFSYEQYF
15	TRBV29-1	NA	NA	TRBJ2-1	TGCAGCACTCGGGGGTCAATAAGTGGGTACAATGAGCAGTTCTTC	CSTRGSISGYNEQFF
21	TRBV18	NA	NA	TRBJ2-6	TGTGCCAGCTCGCCGAGGAGGGGACGGGAGCCTCCCTCCTCTGGGGCCAACGTCCTGACTTTC	CASSPRRGREPPSSGANVLTF
18	TRBV18	NA	NA	TRBJ2-7	TGTGCCAGCTCACTGACAGGGGGTACGCTAGCGGGAGTTGGAGAGCAGTACTTC	CASSLTGGTLAGVGEQYF
13	TRBV25-1	NA	NA	TRBJ2-3	TGTGCCAGCACAGGGTTTGGCACAGATACGCAGTATTTT	CASTGFGTDTQYF
15	TRBV19	NA	NA	TRBJ2-7	TGTGCCAGTAGTATATCAGCGGTTAGCTCCTACGAGCAGTACTTC	CASSISAVSSYEQYF
16	TRBV27	TRBD1	NA	TRBJ2-6	TGTGCCAGCAGTGCCAAAACAGGGGTTGGGGCCAACGTCCTGACTTTC	CASSAKTGVGANVLTF
14	TRBV4-1	TRBD1	NA	TRBJ2-5	TGCGCCAGCAGCCAGGGACAGGCAAAAGAGACCCAGTACTTC	CASSQGQAKETQYF
19	TRBV7-3	TRBD1	NA	TRBJ1-1	TGTGCCAGCAGCTTCACGACTTCCCTGACAGGGAAAGGCTTCACTGAAGCTTTCTTT	CASSFTTSLTGKGFTEAFF
15	TRBV4-1	NA	NA	TRBJ2-2	TGCGCCAGCAGCCAAGTGTTGACGGACACCGGGGAGCTGTTTTTT	CASSQVLTDTGELFF
15	TRBV7-3	NA	NA	TRBJ2-1	TGTGCCAGCAGCTCCACTACAGAGAAGTGGGGTGAGCAGTTCTTC	CASSSTTEKWGEQFF
18	TRBV27	TRBD2	NA	TRBJ2-3	TGTGCCAGCAGTAGAACCTTACAACTAGCGGGAGTCCCAGATACGCAGTATTTT	CASSRTLQLAGVPDTQYF
13	TRBV7-9	NA	NA	TRBJ1-2	TGTGCCAGCGGTGAGGGCGGCACTAAGCGCTACACCTTC	CASGEGGTKRYTF
14	TRBV6-1	NA	NA	TRBJ1-1	TGTGCCAGCAGCGAGGGGCCAGCGAACACTGAAGCTTTCTTT	CASSEGPANTEAFF
15	TRBV7-6	TRBD2	once	TRBJ2-7	TGTGCCAGCAGCCCCGCCCCGGGACTAGCGGGACGGGTGTACTTC	CASSPAPGLAGRVYF
12	TRBV19	NA	NA	TRBJ2-7	TGTGCCAGTAGTATTGTAACAGGCGAGCAGTACTTC	CASSIVTGEQYF
14	TRBV29-1	TRBD1	NA	TRBJ2-7	TGCAGCGTTGAGGGGACAGGGAAACCCTACGAGCAGTACTTC	CSVEGTGKPYEQYF
17	TRBV5-1	TRBD2	NA	TRBJ2-1	TGCGCCAGCAGCTTGTATTCTAGCGGAAGCTCCTACAATGAGCAGTTCTTC	CASSLYSSGSSYNEQFF
15	TRBV6-5	NA	NA	TRBJ2-7	TGTGCCAGCAGTTACTACAGTACCAGCTCCTACGAGCAGTACTTC	CASSYYSTSSYEQYF
18	TRBV4-1	NA	NA	TRBJ1-2	TGCGCCAGCAGCCAACCCACGTTGCGGGGCGGGTCTCGCTATGGCTACACCTTC	CASSQPTLRGGSRYGYTF
15	TRBV5-6	TRBD2	NA	TRBJ2-1	TGTGCCAGCAGCGTAAGCGGGAGATCCTACAATGAGCAGTTCTTC	CASSVSGRSYNEQFF
12	TRBV29-1	NA	NA	TRBJ2-3	TGCAGCGTTGGTAGGGGCGCAGATACGCAGTATTTT	CSVGRGADTQYF
15	TRBV5-1	NA	NA	TRBJ2-3	TGCGCCAGCAGCTTGGCAGGGGCGAGCACAGATACGCAGTATTTT	CASSLAGASTDTQYF
17	TRBV11-2	TRBD1	NA	TRBJ2-3	TGTGCCAGCACACACTCACCGGGACAGGGCCCCACAGATACGCAGTATTTT	CASTHSPGQGPTDTQYF
18	TRBV7-2	NA	NA	TRBJ2-3	TGTGCCAGCAGCTTAATGCTCTCGACAGGATCTAGCACAGATACGCAGTATTTT	CASSLMLSTGSSTDTQYF
15	TRBV11-2	NA	NA	TRBJ1-5	TGTGCCAGCAGCTCCGGACACAGTAGCAATCAGCCCCAGCATTTT	CASSSGHSSNQPQHF
16	TRBV15	NA	NA	TRBJ2-7	TGTGCCACCAGCAGAGATTGGGGGGAAATACCCTACGAGCAGTACTTC	CATSRDWGEIPYEQYF
15	TRBV19	TRBD2	NA	TRBJ2-1	TGTGCCAGTAGTATTGGGGGGACTAGCGTCAATGAGCAGTTCTTC	CASSIGGTSVNEQFF
15	TRBV19	NA	NA	TRBJ2-6	TGTGCCAGTAGCCCCCTAAGCGGTGGGGCCAACGTCCTGACTTTC	CASSPLSGGANVLTF
13	TRBV7-8	NA	NA	TRBJ1-5	TGTGCCAGCAGCTACCAGGACAGTCAGCCCCAGCATTTT	CASSYQDSQPQHF
14	TRBV2	TRBD1	once	TRBJ2-2	TGTGCCAGCGGATGGACAGGGATCACCGGGGAGCTGTTTTTT	CASGWTGITGELFF
11	TRBV25-1	NA	NA	TRBJ2-1	TGTGCCAGCAGTGAACACAATGAGCAGTTCTTC	CASSEHNEQFF
15	TRBV6-1	NA	NA	TRBJ2-3	TGTGCCAGCAGGAGAACAGGGTTGCGGCCAGATACGCAGTATTTT	CASRRTGLRPDTQYF
14	TRBV5-4	TRBD2	NA	TRBJ2-3	TGTGCCAGCAGCATTCCGGGACTAGGACCTTCGCAGTATTTT	CASSIPGLGPSQYF
14	TRBV5-5	TRBD1	NA	TRBJ1-1	TGTGCCAGCACACCGACAGGGACGAACACTGAAGCTTTCTTT	CASTPTGTNTEAFF
16	TRBV18	NA	NA	TRBJ2-3	TGTGCCAGCTCACCGAATGAAGCGAGCATCACAGATACGCAGTATTTT	CASSPNEASITDTQYF
16	TRBV19	NA	NA	TRBJ1-5	TGTGCCAGTAGCGACCAATACAGGGCAAAGAATCAGCCCCAGCATTTT	CASSDQYRAKNQPQHF
16	TRBV2	TRBD1	NA	TRBJ1-1	TGTGCCAGCAGACCGAGGAGGGGGCAAGGTGAAACTGAAGCTTTCTTT	CASRPRRGQGETEAFF
16	TRBV28	NA	NA	TRBJ1-1	TGTGCCAGCAGTAACCTCGGTGCGTACGACCACACTGAAGCTTTCTTT	CASSNLGAYDHTEAFF
14	TRBV11-2	NA	NA	TRBJ1-4	TGTGCCAGCAGTAACAGGGTTTCTAGGGAAAAACTGTTTTTT	CASSNRVSREKLFF
16	TRBV5-5	NA	NA	TRBJ1-1	TGTGCCAGCAGCTTTTCAGGGGCGTACATGAACACTGAAGCTTTCTTT	CASSFSGAYMNTEAFF
14	TRBV10-1	NA	NA	TRBJ2-7	TGCGCCAGCAGTGAGGGGACGGAGAACTACGAGCAGTACTTC	CASSEGTENYEQYF
15	TRBV6-5	NA	NA	TRBJ2-7	TGTGCCAGCAGTACACTAGGGGGAGCAAGTCACGAGCAGTACTTC	CASSTLGGASHEQYF
16	TRBV29-1	TRBD1	NA	TRBJ2-7	TGCAGCGTCCTAGAGCATTCCGGGACAGGGATCTACGAGCAGTACTTC	CSVLEHSGTGIYEQYF
13	TRBV7-8	NA	NA	TRBJ2-5	TGTGCCAGCAGCCTACTAGCCTGGGAGACCCAGTACTTC	CASSLLAWETQYF
16	TRBV7-3	TRBD2	NA	TRBJ2-3	TGTGCCAGCAGCTTCACCGGGACTAGCGCCACAGATACGCAGTATTTT	CASSFTGTSATDTQYF
13	TRBV19	TRBD1	once	TRBJ2-7	TGTGCCAGTAGTATGGACAGGGGGCGCGAGCAGTACTTC	CASSMDRGREQYF
14	TRBV6-1	TRBD1	NA	TRBJ1-1	TGTGCCAGCAGTGACCTACAGGGGACGGCTGAAGCTTTCTTT	CASSDLQGTAEAFF
16	TRBV5-6	TRBD1	NA	TRBJ1-5	TGTGCCAGCAGCTTGGGCGGGACAGGTCATTTTCAGCCCCAGCATTTT	CASSLGGTGHFQPQHF